These 27 T cell receptor beta chains were all obtained from the same sample, sequenced in a study of blood T cell repertoires in COVID-19. The repertoire was sequenced with immunoSEQ multiplex PCR; TCRdb's copy has only in-frame clones and lacks some. The sample contains about 14,000 clones, 80% to 85% of which appear only once. Sample: peripheral blood. Receptor source: a man aged 50 to 59 with active COVID-19.

This clone counts as medium-sized. The chain links TRBV29-1 to TRBJ2-1; no definite D call. CDR1 and CDR2 (germline): SQVTM, ANQGSEA. The CDR3 has 14 amino acids. Trimming took off 6 bases at V and 0 bases at J, with 12 bases between the two ends. CDR3 nucleotide sequence: TGCAGCGTGCTTGACGCTAGCTCCTACAATGAGCAGTTCTTC. This codes for CSVLDASSYNEQFF.

This sequence joins TRBV28 and TRBJ1-5; TRBD1 might be the D (6 bases). CDR1 is MDHEN, CDR2 SYDVKM, per germline. V lost 1 base and J lost 6, with 25 bases in between. There are 19 residues in the CDR3. CDR3 sequence (DNA): TGTGCCAGCAGTTTATATGGACCATACAGGGAGGGATCGGGTCAGCCCCAGCATTTT. Its protein product is CASSLYGPYREGSGQPQHF.

The chain has TRBV6-6 and TRBJ2-1; D call uncertain. Germline CDR1 is MNHNY and CDR2 is SVGAGI (reference sequence). The CDR3 contains 15 residues. Trimming pared 2 bases from V and 6 bases from J, leaving 14 bases between. CDR3 bases: TGTGCCAGCAGTTACGTCAGCGCCAGCCCCAATGAGCAGTTCTTC. Its translation: CASSYVSASPNEQFF.

V gene TRBV6-1 combines with J gene TRBJ2-7, with 8 bases matching TRBD2. The CDR3 runs 15 residues. CDR1 and CDR2 (germline): MNHNS, SASEGT. V shed 2 bases, J shed 4 bases, and the junction held 7 bases outside the gene matches. CDR3 coding DNA: TGTGCCAGCAGTGAATTCAGCGGGAGCTTATACGAGCAGTACTTC. Translation: CASSEFSGSLYEQYF.

This clone appeared once. V and J are TRBV7-6 and TRBJ1-6, with 7 bases lining up with TRBD1. The CDR3 runs to 14 residues. The V gene's germline CDR1 is SGHVS and CDR2 FNYEAQ. Trimming took 5 bases from V and 9 from J; bases not matched to a gene: 7. The CDR3 DNA reads as TGTGCCAGCAGCCCCACAGGGGAAAGTTCACCCCTCCACTTT. It is translated as CASSPTGESSPLHF. Complete variable domain (other parts from reference TRBV7-6 and TRBJ1-6): GAGVSQSPRYKVTKRGQDVALRCDPISGHVSLYWYRQALGQGPEFLTYFNYEAQQDKSGLPNDRFSAERPEGSISTLTIQRTEQRDSAMYRCASSPTGESSPLHFGNGTRLTVT.

The V and J genes are TRBV28 and TRBJ1-1, with 8 bases matching TRBD1. V shed 4 bases, J shed 6 bases, and the junction held 10 bases outside the gene matches. Germline loops: CDR1 MDHEN, CDR2 SYDVKM. CDR3 length: 15 amino acids. The CDR3 reads CASSSRVRQGPEAFF. DNA of the CDR3: TGTGCCAGCAGTTCAAGGGTCCGACAGGGGCCTGAAGCTTTCTTT. Full variable domain (missing parts from reference TRBV28 and TRBJ1-1): DVKVTQSSRYLVKRTGEKVFLECVQDMDHENMFWYRQDPGLGLRLIYFSYDVKMKEKGDIPEGYSVSREKKERFSLILESASTNQTSMYLCASSSRVRQGPEAFFGQGTRLTVV.

CDR3 nucleotides: TGCGCCAGCAGTGACCCAGGGGAGAGTCAGCCCCAGCATTTT. Its protein is CASSDPGESQPQHF. The chain joins TRBV10-2 to TRBJ1-5, with D possibly being TRBD1 (6 bases). This CDR3 has 14 amino acids. From germline, CDR1 is WSHSY and CDR2 SAAADI. V dropped 3 bases and J dropped 6 bases, with 12 bases sitting between them.

This rearrangement joins TRBV2 to TRBJ2-4, with TRBD2 as a possible D gene (6 bases). The CDR3 contains 14 residues. With 4 bases removed from V and 1 base from J, the gap between germline ends came to 8 bases. Germline V gene data show CDR1 as SNHLY and CDR2 as FYNNEI. DNA of the CDR3: TGTGCCAGCAGTGGGAGGGCGGCCAAAAACATTCAGTACTTC. It codes for CASSGRAAKNIQYF.

The chain joins TRBV6-1 to TRBJ2-5, with 9 bases matching TRBD2. Trimming cost V 2 bases and J 5 bases; bases outside gene matches: 3. CDR1 MNHNS and CDR2 SASEGT come from the germline V gene. This CDR3 has 14 residues. The CDR3 sequence: CASSEIAGAETQYF. CDR3 sequence (DNA): TGTGCCAGCAGTGAAATAGCGGGAGCCGAGACCCAGTACTTC.

The V gene is TRBV5-1, the J gene TRBJ2-7, with 8 bases lining up with TRBD1. V trimming: 2 bases; J trimming: 6 bases; junction bases outside the gene matches: 10. The germline V gene encodes CDR1 SGHRS and CDR2 YFSETQ. The CDR3 consists of 15 residues. CDR3 DNA: TGCGCCAGCAGCTTTTTCTGGGACAGGCCCGGCGAGCAGTACTTC. This codes for CASSFFWDRPGEQYF.

This clone occurred a few times. The V call is TRBV7-9, the J call TRBJ1-1; 7 bases map to TRBD1. The germline V gene encodes CDR1 SEHNR and CDR2 FQNEAQ (reference sequence). This CDR3 is 15 amino acids long. Losses at the gene ends were 6 bases for V and 7 bases for J; bases not matched to a gene: 14. CDR3 nucleotides: TGTGCCAGCAGTACTACAGGGGCAGAACAGAATGAAGCTTTCTTT. It is translated as CASSTTGAEQNEAFF.

The genes are TRBV6-2 or TRBV6-3 and TRBJ2-3, with D maybe TRBD1 (6 bases). Trimming took off 2 bases at V and 2 bases at J, with 20 bases between the two ends. Germline V gives CDR1 MNHEY, CDR2 SVGEGT. The CDR3 runs 18 residues. The CDR3 nucleotides read TGTGCCAGCAGTTACCCCAAGGCCGGACAGAGTTACACAGATACGCAGTATTTT. This gives the protein CASSYPKAGQSYTDTQYF.

This clone appeared once. The CDR3 spells CASSSGPSNQPQHF. In nucleotides, the CDR3 is TGTGCCAGTAGTAGCGGCCCGAGCAATCAGCCCCAGCATTTT. The chain joins TRBV19 to TRBJ1-5, with D uncertain. There are 14 residues in the CDR3. The V gene's germline CDR1 is LNHDA and CDR2 SQIVND (reference sequence). The V gene lost 4 bases and the J gene lost 1 base, with 8 bases spanning the gap.

V gene TRBV11-1 combines with J gene TRBJ2-5; 8 positions agree with TRBD2. The CDR3 length is 13 residues. Germline loops: CDR1 SGHAT, CDR2 FQDESV (reference sequence). V shed 5 bases and J 5 bases; nucleotides not matched to a gene: 4. The CDR3 region is CASSARLAETQYF. CDR3 bases: TGTGCCAGCAGCGCTCGACTAGCGGAGACCCAGTACTTC.

V gene TRBV19 combines with J gene TRBJ2-5; possible D gene TRBD1, 6 bases. Germline loops: CDR1 LNHDA, CDR2 SQIVND (reference sequence). The CDR3 covers 16 residues. Between the trimmed V and J ends, which lost 3 bases and 3 bases, there was a span of 17 bases. This CDR3 reads CASSIGRGRSEETQYF. The CDR3 DNA reads TGTGCCAGTAGTATTGGCAGGGGCCGATCCGAAGAGACCCAGTACTTC.

This chain links TRBV2 with TRBJ2-7; TRBD1 matches 7 bases. Germline-derived CDR1 and CDR2 are SNHLY and FYNNEI. The V and J ends lost 7 bases and 5 bases, in that order; junction bases with no gene match: 8. The CDR3 has 13 amino acids. In DNA, the CDR3 is TGTGCCAGCACCGGACCTCAGGGGGACGAGCAGTACTTC. Protein product: CASTGPQGDEQYF.

The rearrangement joins TRBV7-3 to TRBJ2-1, with a possible D match to TRBD1 (6 bases). CDR1 is SGHTA, CDR2 FQGTGA, per germline. The ends were cut back, 4 bases at V and 5 bases at J, with 18 bases in the middle. This CDR3 spans 16 amino acids. The CDR3 region is CASSSGVNPLNNEQFF. Here the CDR3 DNA reads TGTGCCAGCAGCTCAGGGGTAAACCCTCTAAACAATGAGCAGTTCTTC. Together with reference TRBV7-3 and TRBJ2-1, the CDR3 gives the full variable domain: GAGVSQTPSNKVTEKGKYVELRCDPISGHTALYWYRQSLGQGPEFLIYFQGTGAADDSGLPNDRFFAVRPEGSVSTLKIQRTERGDSAVYLCASSSGVNPLNNEQFFGPGTRLTVL.

The gene calls are TRBV4-2 and TRBJ1-2, with D perhaps TRBD1 (5 bases). This CDR3 is 13 amino acids long. Trimming removed 0 bases from V and 11 bases from J, with 13 bases in between. Germline V gene sequence: CDR1 LGHNA, CDR2 YNFKEQ. The CDR3 reads CASSQDGGIRYTF. As DNA, the CDR3 is TGTGCCAGCAGCCAAGACGGGGGGATAAGGTACACCTTC.

This chain uses TRBV6-5 with TRBJ2-5; D not resolved. CDR1 is MNHEY and CDR2 is SVGAGI in the germline V gene. The CDR3 contains 16 residues. V was trimmed by 4 bases and J by 5 bases, leaving 20 bases between them. The CDR3 loop reads CASSSSVTGYWETQYF. DNA of the CDR3: TGTGCCAGCAGTTCGTCCGTCACCGGGTATTGGGAGACCCAGTACTTC.

The rearrangement joins TRBV24-1 to TRBJ2-7; 8 bases match TRBD2. V lost 10 bases and J lost 4; bases outside the gene matches: 5. The CDR3 has 12 residues. Germline lookup yields CDR1 KGHDR and CDR2 SFDVKD. CDR3 in DNA: TGTGCCACAGCGGGAGTGGGATACGAGCAGTACTTC. This encodes CATAGVGYEQYF.

The chain joins TRBV4-1 to TRBJ2-1, with D perhaps matching TRBD1 (6 bases). V lost 0 bases, J lost 2 bases, and 26 bases lay in between. CDR3 length: 21 residues. CDR1 is MGHRA and CDR2 is YSYEKL in the germline V gene. Here the CDR3 DNA reads TGCGCCAGCAGCCAAGATTACGAACAGGGTGGTAACCGGGGCCCCTACAATGAGCAGTTCTTC. Residues: CASSQDYEQGGNRGPYNEQFF.

The CDR3, as DNA: TGTGCCAGCAGGGCCTCTCAGGGGCCGATCCTTTACGAGCAGTACTTC. It specifies CASRASQGPILYEQYF. The chain employs TRBV27 and TRBJ2-7, with D possibly matching TRBD1 (6 bases). CDR1 and CDR2 from the germline V gene are MNHEY and SMNVEV (reference sequence). Trimming removed 6 bases from V and 4 bases from J, with 22 bases in between. This CDR3 has 16 residues.

The J gene is TRBJ2-6, the V gene TRBV27; unclear D gene. Germline CDR1 and CDR2: MNHEY and SMNVEV (reference sequence). V shed 4 bases and J shed 0 bases, with 10 bases lying between them. The CDR3 has 16 residues. CDR3 residues: CASSSTGFSGANVLTF. CDR3 coding DNA: TGTGCCAGCAGTTCAACCGGGTTCTCTGGGGCCAACGTCCTGACTTTC.

The V gene is TRBV9, the J gene TRBJ2-3; D ambiguous. This CDR3 spans 15 amino acids. V lost 0 bases, J lost 0 bases, and 8 bases lay in between. Per germline, CDR1 SGDLS and CDR2 YYNGEE. As DNA, the CDR3 is TGTGCCAGCAGCGTAGGCGGTGCTAGCACAGATACGCAGTATTTT. Translation: CASSVGGASTDTQYF. The variable domain in full, completed from reference TRBV9 and TRBJ2-3, reads DSGVTQTPKHLITATGQRVTLRCSPRSGDLSVYWYQQSLDQGLQFLIQYYNGEERAKGNILERFSAQQFPDLHSELNLSSLELGDSALYFCASSVGGASTDTQYFGPGTRLTVL.

A single count supports this clone. The chain employs TRBV7-6 and TRBJ2-5; possibly TRBD2 for D (5 bases). The CDR3 has 14 residues. With 4 bases removed from V and 3 bases from J, the gap between germline ends came to 12 bases. CDR1 is SGHVS and CDR2 is FNYEAQ in the germline V gene. CDR3 in amino acids: CASSSALEKETQYF. CDR3 DNA: TGTGCCAGCAGCTCCGCACTAGAGAAAGAGACCCAGTACTTC.

V gene TRBV9 combines with J gene TRBJ1-6; D may be TRBD1 (6 bases). The germline V gene has CDR1 SGDLS and CDR2 YYNGEE. The V end lost 0 bases, the J end lost 10 bases, and 23 bases lay between the germline ends. The CDR3 runs 18 residues. The CDR3 bases are TGTGCCAGCAGCGTAGGTCTCGGACAGCCCTTTGAGAGCTCACCCCTCCACTTT. Translation gives CASSVGLGQPFESSPLHF.

The chain has TRBV29-1 and TRBJ2-3; 9 bases are shared with TRBD1. This CDR3 region has 13 residues. The ends lost 3 bases at V and 5 bases at J; junction bases unmatched: 3. Germline V CDR1 and CDR2: SQVTM, ANQGSEA. CDR3 amino acids: CSVEGTGLDTQYF. CDR3 bases: TGCAGCGTTGAGGGGACAGGGCTAGATACGCAGTATTTT.